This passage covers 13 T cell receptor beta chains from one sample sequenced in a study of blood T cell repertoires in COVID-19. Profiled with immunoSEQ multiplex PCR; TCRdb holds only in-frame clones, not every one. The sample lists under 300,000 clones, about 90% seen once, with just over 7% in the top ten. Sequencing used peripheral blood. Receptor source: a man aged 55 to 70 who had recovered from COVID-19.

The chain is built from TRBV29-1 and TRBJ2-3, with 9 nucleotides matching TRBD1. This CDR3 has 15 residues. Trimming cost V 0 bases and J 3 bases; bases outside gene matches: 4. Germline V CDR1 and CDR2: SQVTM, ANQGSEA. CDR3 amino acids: CSVEEGQGTTDTQYF. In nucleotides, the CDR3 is TGCAGCGTTGAAGAGGGACAGGGAACGACAGATACGCAGTATTTT.

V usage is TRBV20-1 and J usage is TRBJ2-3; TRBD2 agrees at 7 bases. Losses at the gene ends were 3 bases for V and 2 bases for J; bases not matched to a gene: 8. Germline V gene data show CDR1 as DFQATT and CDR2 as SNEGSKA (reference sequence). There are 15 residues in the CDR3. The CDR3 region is CSASVLAGNTDTQYF. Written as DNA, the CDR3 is TGCAGTGCTAGTGTATTAGCGGGTAACACAGATACGCAGTATTTT.

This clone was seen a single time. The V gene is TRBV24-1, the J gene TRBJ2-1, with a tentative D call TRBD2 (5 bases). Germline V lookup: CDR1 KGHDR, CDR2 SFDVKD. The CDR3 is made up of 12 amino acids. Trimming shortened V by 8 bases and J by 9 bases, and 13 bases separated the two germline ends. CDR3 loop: CATKAPRGEQFF. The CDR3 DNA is TGTGCCACCAAGGCCCCCCGGGGTGAGCAGTTCTTC.

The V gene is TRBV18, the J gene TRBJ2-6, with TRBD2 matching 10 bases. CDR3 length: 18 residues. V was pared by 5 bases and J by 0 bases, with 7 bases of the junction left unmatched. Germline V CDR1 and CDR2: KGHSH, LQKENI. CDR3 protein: CASSSLTSGVSGANVLTF. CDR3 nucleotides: TGTGCCAGCTCATCCTTAACTAGCGGGGTCTCTGGGGCCAACGTCCTGACTTTC.

CDR3 in DNA: TGTGCCACCAGTGATTTGACTTCAGGTTTGTGGCCTGAAGCTTTCTTT. Protein: CATSDLTSGLWPEAFF. The chain is built from TRBV24-1 and TRBJ1-1; D gene unclear. V was clipped by 0 bases and J by 6 bases, with 16 bases between them. CDR3 length: 16 amino acids. Germline lookup yields CDR1 KGHDR and CDR2 SFDVKD.

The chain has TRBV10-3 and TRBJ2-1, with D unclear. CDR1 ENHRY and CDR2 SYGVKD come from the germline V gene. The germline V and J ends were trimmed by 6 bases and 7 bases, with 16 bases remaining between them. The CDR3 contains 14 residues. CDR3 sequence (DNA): TGTGCCATCAGCCGCCAACCCTCGGGTAATGAGCAGTTCTTC. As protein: CAISRQPSGNEQFF.

In DNA, the CDR3 is TGCGCCAGCAGCCTGGGACAGACCCGCTACGAGCAGTACTTC. It codes for CASSLGQTRYEQYF. The chain has TRBV5-1 and TRBJ2-7, with 7 bases lining up with TRBD1. Trimming at V came to 4 bases and at J to 3 bases, leaving 7 bases not matched to a gene. Germline lookup yields CDR1 SGHRS and CDR2 YFSETQ. CDR3 length: 14 residues.

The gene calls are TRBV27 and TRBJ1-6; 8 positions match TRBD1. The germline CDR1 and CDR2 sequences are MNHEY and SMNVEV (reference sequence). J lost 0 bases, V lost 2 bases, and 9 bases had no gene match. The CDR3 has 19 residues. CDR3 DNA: TGTGCCAGCAGTTTAGGCAGGGACAGGCGTTTCTCCTATAATTCACCCCTCCACTTT. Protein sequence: CASSLGRDRRFSYNSPLHF.

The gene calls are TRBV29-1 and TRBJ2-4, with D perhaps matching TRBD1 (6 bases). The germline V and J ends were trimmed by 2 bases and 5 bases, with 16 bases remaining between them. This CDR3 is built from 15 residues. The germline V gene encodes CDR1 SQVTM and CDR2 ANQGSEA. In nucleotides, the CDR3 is TGCAGCGTTGAAATATCAGGGGTCGAGGAAAACATTCAGTACTTC. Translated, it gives CSVEISGVEENIQYF.

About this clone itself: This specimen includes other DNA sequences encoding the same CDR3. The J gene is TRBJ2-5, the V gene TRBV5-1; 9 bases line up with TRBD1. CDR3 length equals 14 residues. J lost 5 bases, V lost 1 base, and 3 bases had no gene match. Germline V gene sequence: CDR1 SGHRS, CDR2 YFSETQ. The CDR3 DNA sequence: TGCGCCAGCAGCTTGATCGACAGGGGGGAGACCCAGTACTTC. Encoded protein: CASSLIDRGETQYF.

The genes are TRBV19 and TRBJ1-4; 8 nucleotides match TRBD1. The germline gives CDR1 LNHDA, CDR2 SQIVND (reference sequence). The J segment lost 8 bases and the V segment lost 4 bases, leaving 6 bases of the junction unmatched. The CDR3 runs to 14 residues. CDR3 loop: CASSTQGAGEKLFF. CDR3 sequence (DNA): TGTGCCAGTAGTACCCAGGGGGCAGGCGAAAAACTGTTTTTT.

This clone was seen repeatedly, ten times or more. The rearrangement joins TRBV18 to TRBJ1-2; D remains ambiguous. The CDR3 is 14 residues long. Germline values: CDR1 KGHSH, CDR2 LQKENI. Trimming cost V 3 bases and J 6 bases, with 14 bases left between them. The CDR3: CASSPTIAGDGYTF. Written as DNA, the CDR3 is TGTGCCAGCTCACCGACAATTGCCGGGGATGGCTACACCTTC.

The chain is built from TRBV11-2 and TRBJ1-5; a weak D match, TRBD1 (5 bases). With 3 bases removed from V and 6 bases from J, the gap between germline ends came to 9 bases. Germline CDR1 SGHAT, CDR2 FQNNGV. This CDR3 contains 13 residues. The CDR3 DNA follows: TGTGCCAGCAGCTTTTCTAGGGGTCAGCCCCAGCATTTT. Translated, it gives CASSFSRGQPQHF.